This section outlines one T cell receptor beta chain sequence together with its context. Its antigen is undetermined. These data originate in a study of breast tumors, draining lymph nodes, adjacent tissues. TCRdb re-called the multiplex PCR reads through MiXCR, storing one row per CDR3 protein. The sample includes approximately 300,000 distinct CDR3 sequences, more than 30% seen only once; the top ten take over 0.95%. Breast cancer patients provided tissue from their axillary draining lymph nodes. Per the germline V gene, CDR1 is DFQATT and CDR2 is SNEGSKA (reference sequence). The length of the CDR3 is 14 residues. Trimming took off 6 bases at V and 0 bases at J, with 14 bases between the two ends. Study-level findings and limits: Luminal-like breast cancer showed significantly greater tumor-nontumor repertoire similarity than basal-like breast cancer did.

This sequence was found in a female donor with breast cancer. Some clones in this sample may be carry-over from other donors' samples. The chain uses TRBV20-1 and TRBJ1-1; D gene unclear. The sample taken for sequencing was axillary lymph node tissue. CDR3 amino acids: CSADEGSMNTEAFF. The CDR3 DNA reads TGCAGTGCAGACGAGGGATCCATGAACACTGAAGCTTTCTTT.